Detailed here is one T cell receptor beta chain. This sample is part of a study of blood T cell repertoires in COVID-19. Study as a whole: Spain, Italy and the United States supplied samples that represented acute and convalescent COVID-19.

Per the original data handling: Amplification of reference gene primers was used by the study to estimate nucleated cell counts. Generated by immunoSEQ multiplex PCR, the TCRdb table keeps only in-frame clones and is missing some. The V and J calls and clone size are taken from that table; D and trimming were inferred from the DNA. Among under 250,000 clones listed, about 90% were seen once. V shed 5 bases and J 6 bases; nucleotides not matched to a gene: 9. Germline values: CDR1 LGHDT, CDR2 YNNKEL (reference sequence). The CDR3 contains 15 residues. Sequencing was done on a sample of peripheral blood. This clonotype originated in a man between 25 and 39 years old with acute or convalescent COVID-19. V usage is TRBV3-1 (or the pseudogene TRBV3-2) and J usage is TRBJ2-3; 9 bases are a match to TRBD2. This CDR3 is CASSLAGDLRDTQYF. CDR3 in DNA: TGTGCCAGCAGCTTAGCGGGGGACCTTCGGGATACGCAGTATTTT.